This T cell receptor (beta chain) is from a study of T-cell memory formation after mild COVID-19. V dropped 0 bases and J dropped 4; count of bases not matched to a gene: 5. The CDR3 consists of 16 residues. Germline V CDR1 and CDR2: SGHRS, YFSETQ. At least ten counts were recorded for this clonotype. TCRdb passed the 5' RACE reads through MiXCR, listing each CDR3 protein once. This table has 140,000 to 150,000 distinct CDR3 sequences, approximately 21% appearing once. The clonotype originates from an adult woman who had mild COVID-19 (a few samples of this study predate the infection). Cell type and time point are not known. This chain links TRBV5-1 with TRBJ2-2; 8 bases are shared with TRBD1. The specimen sequenced was PBMCs or a T cell subset sorted from them (not recorded which). CDR3 in DNA: TGCGCCAGCAGCTTGGTGGTCAGGGGGCCCACCGGGGAGCTGTTTTTT. Protein product: CASSLVVRGPTGELFF.